Reported below is one TCR beta chain. The junction departs from germline at one end; a sequencing error may be responsible. This specimen comes from a study of blood T cell repertoires in COVID-19. Whole-study context: Sites across the United States, Italy and Spain contributed samples from acute and convalescent COVID-19. Sources were T cells, B-cell-depleted T cells, or PBMCs; the material itself was cDNA or gDNA.

Germline V gene sequence: CDR1 SGHVS, CDR2 FNYEAQ. The CDR3 totals 11 residues. The authors' processing: Cell counts per sample came from amplifying reference gene primers. Assay used: immunoSEQ multiplex PCR; TCRdb lists only in-frame clones, some missing. V, J and clone size reflect that table, while D and trimming were determined from the DNA. The profile covers some 130,000 clones, with almost 70% appearing a single time and around 2% taken by the ten largest. V usage is TRBV7-6 and J usage is TRBJ2-1, with unresolved D. The sequence came from a woman in her 70s with acute or convalescent COVID-19. The specimen sequenced was peripheral blood. The chain's CDR3 is CASSSDNEQFF. The CDR3 DNA reads TGTGCCAGCAGCTCCGACAATGAGCAGTTCTTC.